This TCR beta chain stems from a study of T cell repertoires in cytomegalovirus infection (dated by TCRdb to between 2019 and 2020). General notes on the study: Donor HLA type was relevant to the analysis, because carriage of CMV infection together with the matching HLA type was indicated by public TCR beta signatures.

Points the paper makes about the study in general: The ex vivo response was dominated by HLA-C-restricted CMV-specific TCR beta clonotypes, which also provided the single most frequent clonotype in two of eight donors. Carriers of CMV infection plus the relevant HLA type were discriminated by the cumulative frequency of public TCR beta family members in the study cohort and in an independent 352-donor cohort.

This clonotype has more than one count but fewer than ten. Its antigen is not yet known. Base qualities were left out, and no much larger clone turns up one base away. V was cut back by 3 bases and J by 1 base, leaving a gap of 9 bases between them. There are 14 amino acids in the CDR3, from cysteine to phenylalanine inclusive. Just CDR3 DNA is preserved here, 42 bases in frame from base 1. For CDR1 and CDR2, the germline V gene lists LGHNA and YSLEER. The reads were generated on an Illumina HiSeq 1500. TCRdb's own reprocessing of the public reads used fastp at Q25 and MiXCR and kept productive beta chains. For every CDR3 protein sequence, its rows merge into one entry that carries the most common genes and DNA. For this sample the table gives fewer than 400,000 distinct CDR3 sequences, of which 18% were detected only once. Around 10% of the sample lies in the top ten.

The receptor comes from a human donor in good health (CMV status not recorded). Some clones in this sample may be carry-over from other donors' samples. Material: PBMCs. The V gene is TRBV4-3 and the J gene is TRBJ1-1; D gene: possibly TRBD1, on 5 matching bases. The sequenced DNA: TGCGCCAGCAGCCAGTATAGGGGGAACACTGAAGCTTTCTTT. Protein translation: CASSQYRGNTEAFF.